The 25 T cell receptor beta chains reported below all come from one sample, sequenced in a study of a mutant IDH1 vaccine in newly diagnosed glioma. The sample's time point: week 23, last vaccination. Vaccination comprised doses that each held 300 ug of mutant IDH1 20-mer peptide, plus topical imiquimod. No cognate antigen is known for these TCRs. Data came from immunoSEQ multiplex PCR; TCRdb stores just in-frame clones and leaves some out. The sample lists tens of thousands of clones; approximately 89% were seen once. Here the sequenced sample was PBMCs, taken from a glioma patient whose treatment included an IDH1 peptide vaccine. Source of these receptors: a woman between 50 and 59 years old with glioma.

The genes are TRBV5-1 and TRBJ1-4; D may be TRBD1 (6 bases). Trimming took 3 bases from V and 8 from J, leaving 14 bases between them. Looked up from germline, CDR1 is SGHRS and CDR2 is YFSETQ. This CDR3 region has 14 residues. The CDR3 DNA follows: TGCGCCAGCAGCTCGGTTCAGGGGCGAGAAAAACTGTTTTTT. Residues: CASSSVQGREKLFF.

The chain carries TRBV5-5 and TRBJ2-1; 8 bases are a match to TRBD1. CDR1 SGHKS and CDR2 YYEKEE come from the germline V gene (reference sequence). The CDR3 is made up of 15 amino acids. Unmatched junction bases numbered 7, after V lost 4 bases and J lost 4 bases. CDR3 amino acids: CASSLYRGTYNEQFF. CDR3 coding DNA: TGTGCCAGCAGCCTCTACAGGGGGACTTACAATGAGCAGTTCTTC.

This chain connects TRBV2 to TRBJ2-2; D is perhaps TRBD2 (5 bases). Trimming took off 7 bases at V and 5 bases at J, with 14 bases between the two ends. This CDR3 is built from 14 residues. Germline V gene lookup returns CDR1 SNHLY and CDR2 FYNNEI. The CDR3 here is CASKIEGVTGELFF. The CDR3 bases are TGTGCCAGCAAGATAGAGGGAGTTACCGGGGAGCTGTTTTTT.

The gene calls are TRBV28 and TRBJ2-3, with D possibly being TRBD2 (5 bases). The CDR3 sequence is 13 residues long. Germline V CDR1 and CDR2: MDHEN, SYDVKM. V gave up 5 bases and J gave up 4 bases, with 10 bases separating them. The CDR3 region is CASSRGPPDTQYF. Here the CDR3 DNA reads TGTGCCAGCAGTAGAGGGCCCCCAGATACGCAGTATTTT.

The V and J genes are TRBV5-1 and TRBJ2-7, with 8 bases fitting TRBD1. The V and J ends lost 4 bases and 3 bases, in that order; junction bases with no gene match: 6. Germline assignment: CDR1 SGHRS and CDR2 YFSETQ. There are 14 residues in the CDR3. The CDR3 coding sequence is TGCGCCAGCAGCCTGGGACAGGTGGACTACGAGCAGTACTTC. Its protein is CASSLGQVDYEQYF.

The genes are TRBV5-5 and TRBJ1-4, with D perhaps TRBD1 (6 bases). Germline CDR1 reads SGHKS; CDR2 reads YYEKEE (reference sequence). The CDR3 extends over 17 amino acids. With 0 bases removed from V and 2 bases from J, the gap between germline ends came to 14 bases. The CDR3 protein is CASSLAKGEITNEKLFF. The CDR3 nucleotides are TGTGCCAGCAGCTTGGCAAAGGGGGAGATTACTAATGAAAAACTGTTTTTT.

This chain uses TRBV4-2 with TRBJ2-7; TRBD2 agrees at 12 bases. The CDR3 is made up of 17 amino acids. Germline V gene sequence: CDR1 LGHNA, CDR2 YNFKEQ. V shed 3 bases, J shed 6 bases, and the junction held 12 bases outside the gene matches. This chain's CDR3 is CASSHPAATSGSGEQYF. In DNA, the CDR3 is TGTGCCAGCAGCCATCCCGCCGCGACTAGCGGGAGTGGCGAGCAGTACTTC.

The J gene is TRBJ1-2, the V gene TRBV29-1, with D possibly matching TRBD1 (5 bases). The V gene lost 4 bases and the J gene lost 6 bases, with 12 bases spanning the gap. The V gene's germline CDR1 is SQVTM and CDR2 ANQGSEA. This CDR3 has 12 residues. This chain's CDR3 is CSVGREFNGYTF. The CDR3, as DNA: TGCAGCGTTGGCAGGGAATTTAATGGCTACACCTTC.

The chain couples TRBV5-1 to TRBJ2-2; 14 bases match TRBD2. The CDR3 runs 17 residues. J gave up 1 base and V 4 bases, and 3 bases lay outside the gene matches. Germline CDR1 reads SGHRS; CDR2 reads YFSETQ. The CDR3 sequence is CASSLGLAGVNTGELFF. CDR3 in DNA: TGCGCCAGCAGCCTGGGACTAGCGGGAGTGAACACCGGGGAGCTGTTTTTT.

The rearrangement joins TRBV30 to TRBJ1-4, with D perhaps TRBD1 (6 bases). Germline V lookup: CDR1 GTSNPN, CDR2 SVGIG (reference sequence). V lost 0 bases and J 3 bases, leaving 11 bases between the germline ends. This CDR3 contains 15 residues. CDR3 sequence reads: CAWSVQGHSNEKLFF. The CDR3 bases are TGTGCCTGGAGTGTACAGGGTCACTCTAATGAAAAACTGTTTTTT.

In DNA, the CDR3 is TGTGCTAGTGGCGAAGGGGTAGCGGGAATGGTGACAGATACGCAGTATTTT. It translates to CASGEGVAGMVTDTQYF. The chain has TRBV12-5 and TRBJ2-3, with 8 bases aligning to TRBD2. This CDR3 has 17 residues. In germline, CDR1 is LGHNT, CDR2 FRNRAP. Trimming removed 6 bases from V and 3 bases from J; junction bases left unmatched: 14.

The chain joins TRBV28 to TRBJ2-7, with 10 bases matching TRBD2. Germline CDR1 and CDR2: MDHEN and SYDVKM. J gave up 0 bases and V 4 bases, and 3 bases lay outside the gene matches. The length of the CDR3 is 15 residues. CDR3 residues: CASSSPSGGSYEQYF. Here the CDR3 DNA reads TGTGCCAGCAGTTCCCCTAGCGGGGGCTCCTACGAGCAGTACTTC.

V is TRBV27 and J is TRBJ1-2; D gene ambiguous. The CDR3 is made up of 15 amino acids. CDR1 MNHEY and CDR2 SMNVEV come from the germline V gene (reference sequence). Trimming left V 3 bases short and J 4 bases short, with 15 bases between. This CDR3 is CASSFHPEVIYGYTF. The CDR3 nucleotides read TGTGCCAGCAGTTTTCATCCGGAGGTGATCTATGGCTACACCTTC.

The V and J genes are TRBV5-1 and TRBJ2-7; tentative D call: TRBD2 (5 bases). Germline V gene lookup returns CDR1 SGHRS and CDR2 YFSETQ. Deletions cut 4 bases from V and 4 bases from J, with 18 bases between. The CDR3 totals 15 residues. The CDR3: CASSLAAGSGYEQYF. DNA of the CDR3: TGCGCCAGCAGCCTGGCGGCAGGCTCGGGGTACGAGCAGTACTTC.

This clone was counted once. V gene TRBV7-9 combines with J gene TRBJ2-4, with 11 bases lining up with TRBD1. Germline V gene sequence: CDR1 SEHNR, CDR2 FQNEAQ (reference sequence). The CDR3 spans 15 residues. V trimming: 5 bases; J trimming: 8 bases; junction bases outside the gene matches: 8. The CDR3 region is CASSAPGQGVHIQYF. CDR3 in DNA: TGTGCCAGCAGCGCACCGGGACAGGGGGTCCACATTCAGTACTTC.

This chain uses TRBV10-2 with TRBJ1-3; D is undetermined. The ends were cut back, 6 bases at V and 0 bases at J, with 6 bases in the middle. The CDR3 is 13 amino acids. Per germline, CDR1 WSHSY and CDR2 SAAADI. The CDR3 spells CASSWDSGNTIYF. The CDR3 nucleotides are TGCGCCAGCAGCTGGGACTCTGGAAACACCATATATTTT.

The chain couples TRBV27 to TRBJ1-4, with a tentative D call TRBD1 (5 bases). V lost 2 bases to trimming and J lost 4 bases, with 20 bases between them. The CDR3 runs to 18 residues. Germline V gene lookup returns CDR1 MNHEY and CDR2 SMNVEV (reference sequence). The CDR3 loop reads CASSLKPSARGINEKLFF. The CDR3 DNA reads TGTGCCAGCAGTTTAAAACCTTCAGCGCGGGGGATTAATGAAAAACTGTTTTTT.

The J gene is TRBJ2-7, the V gene TRBV5-1; the D call may be TRBD1 or TRBD2 (5 bases each). CDR3 size: 16 residues. V was cut by 0 bases and J by 2 bases, with 15 bases left in between. Per germline, CDR1 SGHRS and CDR2 YFSETQ. CDR3 bases: TGCGCCAGCAGCTTGGCGGGGCCAGGGCCCACCTACGAGCAGTACTTC. It translates to CASSLAGPGPTYEQYF.

The chain is built from TRBV10-3 and TRBJ2-7; 11 positions match TRBD2. V was pared by 0 bases and J by 0 bases, with 10 bases of the junction left unmatched. Germline CDR1 is ENHRY and CDR2 is SYGVKD. The CDR3 is made up of 19 amino acids. Written as DNA, the CDR3 is TGTGCCATCAGTGAGTCCTTGGACAGGACTAGCGGGTTCTCCTACGAGCAGTACTTC. Protein: CAISESLDRTSGFSYEQYF.

The chain has TRBV4-1 and TRBJ1-2, with unresolved D. CDR3 size: 18 residues. Trimming left V 2 bases short and J 8 bases short, with 27 bases between. Germline-derived CDR1 and CDR2 are MGHRA and YSYEKL. Here the CDR3 DNA reads TGCGCCAGCAGCCAACTGGGCCGACCAGGAAGGAGCGTTAAGGGCTACACCTTC. Translated, it gives CASSQLGRPGRSVKGYTF.

V usage is TRBV7-9 and J usage is TRBJ2-6; 9 nucleotides line up with TRBD1. The trim removed 1 base at V and 0 bases at J, leaving 4 bases unmatched. The CDR3 loop spans 18 amino acids. Germline V lookup: CDR1 SEHNR, CDR2 FQNEAQ (reference sequence). This CDR3 is CASSLEWDRVSGANVLTF. CDR3 sequence (DNA): TGTGCCAGCAGCTTAGAATGGGACAGGGTCTCTGGGGCCAACGTCCTGACTTTC.

This chain uses TRBV28 with TRBJ1-1, with D maybe TRBD1 (6 bases). This CDR3 contains 12 residues. Germline assignment: CDR1 MDHEN and CDR2 SYDVKM. Trimming stripped 5 bases from V and 10 bases from J, with 14 bases between. The CDR3 spells CASSRQGMVAFF. DNA of the CDR3: TGTGCCAGCAGTCGGCAGGGGATGGTAGCTTTCTTT.

This clone was found a few times. The rearrangement uses TRBV6-1 and TRBJ1-5; D is undetermined. The ends were cut back, 2 bases at V and 8 bases at J, with 4 bases in the middle. The germline V gene encodes CDR1 MNHNS and CDR2 SASEGT. The CDR3 totals 11 residues. In nucleotides, the CDR3 is TGTGCCAGCAGTGAAACCAAGCCCCAGCATTTT. It codes for CASSETKPQHF.

This clone was picked up many times. The same CDR3 can be traced to other DNA sequences in this sample. V usage is TRBV2 and J usage is TRBJ1-5; D unresolved. Trimming left V 6 bases short and J 0 bases short, with 6 bases between. Germline values: CDR1 SNHLY, CDR2 FYNNEI. The CDR3 spans 13 residues. In DNA form, the CDR3 reads TGTGCCAGCAGGAGGGATAGCAATCAGCCCCAGCATTTT. Residues: CASRRDSNQPQHF.

The chain recombines TRBV27 with TRBJ1-2; D remains unclear. This CDR3 region has 15 residues. V was pared by 0 bases and J by 3 bases, with 11 bases between. Germline CDR1 MNHEY, CDR2 SMNVEV (reference sequence). CDR3 sequence (DNA): TGTGCCAGCAGTTTATCGCCCCCCTCATACTATGGCTACACCTTC. Protein: CASSLSPPSYYGYTF.